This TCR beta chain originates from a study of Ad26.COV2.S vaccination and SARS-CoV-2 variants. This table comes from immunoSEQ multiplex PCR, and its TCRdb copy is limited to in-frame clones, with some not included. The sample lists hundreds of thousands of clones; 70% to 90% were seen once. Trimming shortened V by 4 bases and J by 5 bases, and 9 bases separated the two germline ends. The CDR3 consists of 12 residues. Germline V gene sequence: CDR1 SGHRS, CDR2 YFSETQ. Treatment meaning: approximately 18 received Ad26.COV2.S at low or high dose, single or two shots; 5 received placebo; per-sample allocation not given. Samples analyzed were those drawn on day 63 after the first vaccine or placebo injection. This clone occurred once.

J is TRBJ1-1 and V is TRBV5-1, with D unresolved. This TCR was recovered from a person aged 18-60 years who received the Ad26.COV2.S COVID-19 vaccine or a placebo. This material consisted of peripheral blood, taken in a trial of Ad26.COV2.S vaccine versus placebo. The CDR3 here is CASSGTGTEAFF. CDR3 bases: TGCGCCAGCAGCGGAACGGGGACTGAAGCTTTCTTT.